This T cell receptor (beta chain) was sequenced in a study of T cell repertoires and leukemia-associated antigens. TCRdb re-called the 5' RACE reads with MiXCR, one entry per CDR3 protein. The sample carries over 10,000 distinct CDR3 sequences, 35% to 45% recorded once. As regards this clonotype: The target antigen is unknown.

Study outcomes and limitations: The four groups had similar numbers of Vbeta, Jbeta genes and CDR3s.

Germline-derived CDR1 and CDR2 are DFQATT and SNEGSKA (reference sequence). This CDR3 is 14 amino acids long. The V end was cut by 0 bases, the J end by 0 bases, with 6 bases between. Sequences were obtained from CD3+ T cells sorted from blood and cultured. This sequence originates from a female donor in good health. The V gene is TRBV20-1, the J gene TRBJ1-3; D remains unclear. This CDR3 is CSARDPTSGNTIYF. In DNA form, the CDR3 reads TGCAGTGCTAGAGATCCGACCTCTGGAAACACCATATATTTT.